Below, 3 T cell receptor beta chains from the same sample are listed, as sequenced in a study of OX40 agonist ivuxolimab in advanced cancers. Only in-frame clones appear in the TCRdb table, and some are missing; sequencing was by immunoSEQ multiplex PCR. This repertoire shows around 120,000 clones, 80% to 90% found once; its top ten account for 0.55%. The sample here was CD4+ or CD8+ T cells sorted from blood, taken in a trial of the OX40 agonist ivuxolimab. These receptors all come from an adult with an advanced solid tumor such as melanoma, head and neck, liver or kidney cancer.

This clone was recorded a few times. V gene TRBV7-2 combines with J gene TRBJ2-2; perhaps TRBD2 as D (7 bases). Between the trimmed V and J ends, which lost 5 bases and 3 bases, there was a span of 19 bases. CDR3 length equals 17 residues. CDR1 is SGHTA and CDR2 is FQGNSA in the germline V gene. The CDR3 coding sequence is TGTGCCAGCAGCCCGCAGGCGGGGGCCATCTACACCGGGGAGCTGTTTTTT. This translates into CASSPQAGAIYTGELFF.

The chain recombines TRBV7-2 with TRBJ2-1, with a tentative D call TRBD2 (6 bases). Trimming removed 2 bases from V and 15 bases from J, with 11 bases in between. This CDR3 spans 11 amino acids. Germline assignment: CDR1 SGHTA and CDR2 FQGNSA. The DNA for the CDR3 is TGTGCCAGCAGCTTATTGCGGGGATGGTTCTTC. This codes for CASSLLRGWFF.

The chain employs TRBV7-9 and TRBJ1-4; no clear D gene. Germline V lookup: CDR1 SEHNR, CDR2 FQNEAQ (reference sequence). Between the trimmed V and J ends, which lost 5 bases and 2 bases, there was a span of 18 bases. The CDR3 runs to 17 residues. CDR3 residues: CASSPLPFRSTNEKLFF. The CDR3 nucleotides are TGTGCCAGCAGCCCCCTGCCATTCCGCTCCACTAATGAAAAACTGTTTTTT.